The clone carrying this TCR beta chain was observed once. Its antigen is currently unknown. The source of the sample is a study of CD8+ T cells in alopecia areata. Per the germline V gene, CDR1 is SGHAT and CDR2 is FQNNGV. J was trimmed by 2 bases and V by 2 bases; bases with no gene match: 4. The CDR3 has 16 amino acids. General study results and limits: Researchers reported that TCR sharing among patients proved less clear than in mice, possibly HLA-linked.

Sequencing used cDNA as its template, made by extracting RNA and reverse transcribing it. The data were produced by immunoSEQ multiplex PCR, yet TCRdb's version contains in-frame clones alone and is incomplete. Of approximately 150,000 clones listed, about nine tenths are singletons. The chain has TRBV11-2 and TRBJ2-1, with 9 bases aligning to TRBD2. The source material was CD8+ T cells sorted from blood, sampled at week 0. This TCR came from a human donor with alopecia areata. This CDR3 is CASSLIAGVPYNEQFF. The CDR3 DNA is TGTGCCAGCAGCTTAATAGCGGGAGTTCCCTACAATGAGCAGTTCTTC.